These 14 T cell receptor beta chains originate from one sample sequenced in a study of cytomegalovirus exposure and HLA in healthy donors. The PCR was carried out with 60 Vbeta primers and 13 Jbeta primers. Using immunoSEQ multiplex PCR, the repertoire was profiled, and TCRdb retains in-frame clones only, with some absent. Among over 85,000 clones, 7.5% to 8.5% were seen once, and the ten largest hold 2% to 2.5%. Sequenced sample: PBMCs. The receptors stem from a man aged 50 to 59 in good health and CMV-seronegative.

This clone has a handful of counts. The CDR3: CASSVMTGFYEQYF. The CDR3 DNA reads TGTGCCAGCAGTGTAATGACAGGTTTCTACGAGCAGTACTTC. This chain joins TRBV6-1 and TRBJ2-7, with a tentative D call TRBD1 (6 bases). The V gene's germline CDR1 is MNHNS and CDR2 SASEGT. Trimming shortened V by 4 bases and J by 3 bases, and 13 bases separated the two germline ends. CDR3 size: 14 residues.

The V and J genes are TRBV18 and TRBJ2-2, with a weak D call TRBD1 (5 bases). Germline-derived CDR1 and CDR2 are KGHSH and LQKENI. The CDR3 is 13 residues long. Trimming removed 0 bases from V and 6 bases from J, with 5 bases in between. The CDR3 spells CASSPPGAGELFF. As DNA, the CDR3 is TGTGCCAGCTCACCACCAGGGGCCGGGGAGCTGTTTTTT.

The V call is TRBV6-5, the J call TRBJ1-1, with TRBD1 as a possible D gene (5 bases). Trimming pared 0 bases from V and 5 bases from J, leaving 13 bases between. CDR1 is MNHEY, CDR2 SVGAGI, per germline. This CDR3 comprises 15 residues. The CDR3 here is CASSYSQARGTEAFF. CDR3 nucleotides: TGTGCCAGCAGTTACTCCCAGGCCCGGGGGACTGAAGCTTTCTTT.

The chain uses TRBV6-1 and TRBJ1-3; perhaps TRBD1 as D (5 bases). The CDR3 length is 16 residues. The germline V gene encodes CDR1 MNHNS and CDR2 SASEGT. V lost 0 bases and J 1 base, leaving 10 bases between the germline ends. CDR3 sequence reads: CASSEAPAGSGNTIYF. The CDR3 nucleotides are TGTGCCAGCAGTGAAGCTCCAGCAGGGTCTGGAAACACCATATATTTT.

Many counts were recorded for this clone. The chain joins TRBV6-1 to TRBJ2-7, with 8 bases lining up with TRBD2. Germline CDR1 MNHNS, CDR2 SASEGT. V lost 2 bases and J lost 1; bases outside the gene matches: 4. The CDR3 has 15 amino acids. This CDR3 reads CASSETASGSYEQYF. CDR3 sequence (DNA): TGTGCCAGCAGTGAAACGGCTAGCGGGTCCTACGAGCAGTACTTC.

For the CDR3, the DNA is TGTGCCAGCAGTTTCACTAGCGCGGGCTACGAGCAGTACTTC. This sequence encodes CASSFTSAGYEQYF. This rearrangement joins TRBV28 to TRBJ2-7; 7 bases are a match to TRBD2. Per the germline V gene, CDR1 is MDHEN and CDR2 is SYDVKM. The CDR3 covers 14 residues. J lost 3 bases, V lost 3 bases, and 5 bases had no gene match.

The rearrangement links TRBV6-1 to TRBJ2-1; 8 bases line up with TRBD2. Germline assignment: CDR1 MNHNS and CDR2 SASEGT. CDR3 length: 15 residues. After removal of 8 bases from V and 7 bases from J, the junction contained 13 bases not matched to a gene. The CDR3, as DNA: TGTGCCAGCCTCGAACCGGGAGGGGGTCTTAATGAGCAGTTCTTC. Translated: CASLEPGGGLNEQFF.

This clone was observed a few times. CDR3: CASSRDRTSGRASSFYEQYF. The CDR3 DNA is TGTGCCAGCAGCAGAGATAGGACTAGCGGGAGAGCCTCTTCTTTCTACGAGCAGTACTTC. The chain employs TRBV2 and TRBJ2-7; 13 bases are shared with TRBD2. From germline, CDR1 is SNHLY and CDR2 FYNNEI. V lost 6 bases and J lost 3; bases outside the gene matches: 20. The CDR3 sequence is 20 residues long.

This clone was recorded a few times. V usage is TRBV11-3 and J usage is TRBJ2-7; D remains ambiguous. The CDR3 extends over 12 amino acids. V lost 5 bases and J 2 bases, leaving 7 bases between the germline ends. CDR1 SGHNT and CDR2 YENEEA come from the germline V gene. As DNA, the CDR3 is TGTGCCAGCAGCATAACACCCTACGAGCAGTACTTC. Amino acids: CASSITPYEQYF.

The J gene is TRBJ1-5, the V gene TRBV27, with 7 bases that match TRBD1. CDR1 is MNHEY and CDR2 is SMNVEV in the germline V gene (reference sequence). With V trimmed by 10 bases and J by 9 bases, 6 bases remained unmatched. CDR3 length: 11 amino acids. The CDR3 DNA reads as TGTGCCACCGGCAGGGGGAGGCCCCAGCATTTT. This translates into CATGRGRPQHF.

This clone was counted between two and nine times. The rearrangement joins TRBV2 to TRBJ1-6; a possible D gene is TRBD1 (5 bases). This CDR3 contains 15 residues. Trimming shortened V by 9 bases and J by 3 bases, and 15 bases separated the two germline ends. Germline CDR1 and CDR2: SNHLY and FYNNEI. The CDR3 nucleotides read TGTGCCAGTAGTTATCAGGGAGGCTATAATTCACCCCTCCACTTT. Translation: CASSYQGGYNSPLHF.

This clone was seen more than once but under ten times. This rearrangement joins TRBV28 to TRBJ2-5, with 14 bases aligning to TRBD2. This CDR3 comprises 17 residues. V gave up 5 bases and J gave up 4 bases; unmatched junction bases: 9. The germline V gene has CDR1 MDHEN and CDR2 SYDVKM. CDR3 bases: TGTGCCAGCAGTCCCGGGACTAGCGGGAGTTGGCGAGAGACCCAGTACTTC. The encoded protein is CASSPGTSGSWRETQYF.

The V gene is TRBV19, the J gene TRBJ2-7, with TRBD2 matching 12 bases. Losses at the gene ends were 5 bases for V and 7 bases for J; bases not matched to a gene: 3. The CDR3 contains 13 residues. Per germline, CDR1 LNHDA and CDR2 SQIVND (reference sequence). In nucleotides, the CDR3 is TGTGCCAGTAGTTCGGGACTAGCGGGTGAGCAGTACTTC. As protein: CASSSGLAGEQYF.

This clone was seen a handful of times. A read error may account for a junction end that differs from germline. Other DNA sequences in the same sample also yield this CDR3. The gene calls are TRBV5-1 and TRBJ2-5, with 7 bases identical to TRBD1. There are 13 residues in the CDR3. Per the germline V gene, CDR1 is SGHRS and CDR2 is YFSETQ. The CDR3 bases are TGCGCCAGCCACAGGGGAATGGGAGAGACCCAATACTTC. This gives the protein CASHRGMGETQYF. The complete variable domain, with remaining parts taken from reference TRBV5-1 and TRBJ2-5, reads KAGVTQTPRYLIKTRGQQVTLSCSPISGHRSVSWYQQTPGQGLQFLFEYFSETQRNKGNFPGRFSGRQFSNSRSEMNVSTLELGDSALYLCASHRGMGETQYFGPGTRLLVL.